The 14 T cell receptor beta chains given below trace back to one sample, sequenced in a study of OX40 agonist ivuxolimab in advanced cancers. Only in-frame clones appear in the TCRdb table, and some are missing; sequencing was by immunoSEQ multiplex PCR. The sample holds under 25,000 clones, roughly 82% seen once. Sequenced material: CD4+ or CD8+ T cells sorted from blood, taken in a trial of the OX40 agonist ivuxolimab. The receptors derive from an adult with an advanced solid tumor such as melanoma, head and neck, liver or kidney cancer.

This sequence joins TRBV4-1 and TRBJ2-7; TRBD1 or TRBD2 may be the D gene (6 bases each). Per germline, CDR1 MGHRA and CDR2 YSYEKL. Trimming took 1 base from V and 0 from J, leaving 13 bases between them. The CDR3 consists of 16 residues. CDR3 DNA: TGCGCCAGCAGCCAAGGGGTAGGGGGGAGCTCCTACGAGCAGTACTTC. Translation: CASSQGVGGSSYEQYF.

The V gene is TRBV5-1, the J gene TRBJ2-1; 10 nucleotides match TRBD2. After removal of 5 bases from V and 2 bases from J, the junction contained 4 bases not matched to a gene. The CDR3 is made up of 15 amino acids. CDR1 and CDR2 from the germline V gene are SGHRS and YFSETQ. The CDR3 region is CASRPGLAAYNEQFF. The CDR3 DNA is TGCGCCAGCAGACCCGGACTAGCGGCCTACAATGAGCAGTTCTTC.

This clone showed up just a few times. The chain employs TRBV7-2 and TRBJ1-5, with D possibly matching TRBD1 (5 bases). This CDR3 has 13 residues. Trimming cost V 5 bases and J 4 bases, with 9 bases left between them. Germline assignment: CDR1 SGHTA and CDR2 FQGNSA. For the CDR3, the DNA is TGTGCCAGCAGCCCTGGACAAAATCAGCCCCAGCATTTT. It yields the protein CASSPGQNQPQHF.

V gene TRBV7-6 combines with J gene TRBJ2-1, with 9 bases aligning to TRBD2. Germline lookup yields CDR1 SGHVS and CDR2 FNYEAQ. The CDR3 totals 16 residues. Trimming cost V 5 bases and J 0 bases; bases outside gene matches: 5. The CDR3 bases are TGTGCCAGCAGCCCTAGCGGGGCCAGCTCCTACAATGAGCAGTTCTTC. Protein sequence: CASSPSGASSYNEQFF.

The chain employs TRBV19 and TRBJ1-1; possibly TRBD1 for D (5 bases). There are 16 residues in the CDR3. In germline, CDR1 is LNHDA, CDR2 SQIVND (reference sequence). V gave up 3 bases and J gave up 2 bases, with 16 bases separating them. Here the CDR3 reads CASSIPGAQENTEAFF. The CDR3 DNA reads TGTGCCAGTAGTATTCCCGGGGCGCAGGAAAACACTGAAGCTTTCTTT.

This clone has only one observation. V gene TRBV2 combines with J gene TRBJ2-1; possible D gene TRBD2, 7 bases. V dropped 2 bases and J dropped 7 bases, with 12 bases sitting between them. The CDR3 has 14 residues. Germline V lookup: CDR1 SNHLY, CDR2 FYNNEI. CDR3 amino acids: CASSEWGGGNEQFF. DNA for the CDR3: TGTGCCAGCAGTGAATGGGGGGGCGGGAATGAGCAGTTCTTC.

Concerning this clone itself: At one of its ends the junction is not consistent with the germline gene, which may arise from a read error. The chain combines TRBV15 with TRBJ1-5; no reliable D call. The CDR3 runs to 16 residues. CDR1 LNHNV and CDR2 YYDKDF come from the germline V gene (reference sequence). The CDR3 coding sequence is TGTGCCACCAGCCGAGACTGGGTGGGTAGCAATCAGCCCCAGCATTTT. Residues: CATSRDWVGSNQPQHF.

The chain combines TRBV19 with TRBJ1-5; tentative D call: TRBD1 (6 bases). The V gene's germline CDR1 is LNHDA and CDR2 SQIVND (reference sequence). Between the trimmed V and J ends, which lost 2 bases and 7 bases, there was a span of 15 bases. The CDR3 is made up of 15 amino acids. The CDR3 DNA sequence: TGTGCCAGTAGTATACAGGGGCGCGATGGCCAGCCCCAGCATTTT. Translating gives CASSIQGRDGQPQHF.

The chain links TRBV27 to TRBJ2-4; 16 bases align to TRBD2. The V gene's germline CDR1 is MNHEY and CDR2 SMNVEV (reference sequence). With 5 bases clipped from V and 0 bases from J, the junction kept 7 bases outside the gene matches. The CDR3 totals 19 residues. The CDR3 DNA sequence: TGTGCCAGCAGTATCGGGACTAGCGGGGGGGGACTAGCCAAAAACATTCAGTACTTC. This encodes CASSIGTSGGGLAKNIQYF.

The genes are TRBV5-1 and TRBJ2-1; either TRBD1 or TRBD2 may fit D (6 bases each). There are 16 residues in the CDR3. With 0 bases removed from V and 4 bases from J, the gap between germline ends came to 14 bases. CDR1 and CDR2 (germline): SGHRS, YFSETQ. Here the CDR3 DNA reads TGCGCCAGCAGCTTGGCTGGGTGGGGGGCTTACAATGAGCAGTTCTTC. It yields the protein CASSLAGWGAYNEQFF.

The J gene is TRBJ2-7, the V gene TRBV27; D remains unclear. The CDR3 has 14 amino acids. With 2 bases removed from V and 4 bases from J, the gap between germline ends came to 12 bases. Germline values: CDR1 MNHEY, CDR2 SMNVEV (reference sequence). The CDR3 nucleotides are TGTGCCAGCAGTTTAAAGGCAGGAAATTACGAGCAGTACTTC. Residues: CASSLKAGNYEQYF.

J is TRBJ1-1 and V is TRBV2; the D is unclear. The CDR3 runs to 11 residues. The germline gives CDR1 SNHLY, CDR2 FYNNEI. V was cut by 0 bases and J by 8 bases, with 4 bases left in between. Here the CDR3 DNA reads TGTGCCAGCAGTGAAGCGGGGGAAGCTTTCTTT. Translated, it gives CASSEAGEAFF.

The V call is TRBV2, the J call TRBJ1-1; D is unresolved. The CDR3 sequence is 11 residues long. The V and J ends lost 7 bases and 2 bases respectively, with 5 bases between them. CDR1 is SNHLY and CDR2 is FYNNEI in the germline V gene. In DNA form, the CDR3 reads TGTGCCAGCATTTACAACACTGAAGCTTTCTTT. Translation: CASIYNTEAFF. Together with reference TRBV2 and TRBJ1-1, the CDR3 gives the full variable domain: EPEVTQTPSHQVTQMGQEVILRCVPISNHLYFYWYRQILGQKVEFLVSFYNNEISEKSEIFDDQFSVERPDGSNFTLKIRSTKLEDSAMYFCASIYNTEAFFGQGTRLTVV.

V is TRBV30 and J is TRBJ2-3; no clear D. Looked up from germline, CDR1 is GTSNPN and CDR2 is SVGIG (reference sequence). Trimming left V 0 bases short and J 2 bases short, with 9 bases between. This CDR3 is 14 amino acids long. The CDR3 nucleotides read TGTGCCTGGAGTGTACCTAGTCTCACAGATACGCAGTATTTT. Its translation is CAWSVPSLTDTQYF.